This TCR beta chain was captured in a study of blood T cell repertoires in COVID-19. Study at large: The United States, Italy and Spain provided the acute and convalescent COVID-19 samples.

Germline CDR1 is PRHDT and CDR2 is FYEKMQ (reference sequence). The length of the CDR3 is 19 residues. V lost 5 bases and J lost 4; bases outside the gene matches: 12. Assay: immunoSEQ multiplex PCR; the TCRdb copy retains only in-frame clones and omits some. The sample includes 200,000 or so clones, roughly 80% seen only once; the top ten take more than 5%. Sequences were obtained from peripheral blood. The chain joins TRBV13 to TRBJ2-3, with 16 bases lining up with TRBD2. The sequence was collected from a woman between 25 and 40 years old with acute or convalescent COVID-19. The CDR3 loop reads CASSGTGTSGGASADTQYF. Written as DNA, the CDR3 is TGTGCCAGCAGCGGAACCGGGACTAGCGGGGGGGCCAGTGCAGATACGCAGTATTTT.